This record concerns one T cell receptor beta chain sequence. Method: immunoSEQ multiplex PCR; TCRdb's copy keeps in-frame clones and lacks some. The data show around 75,000 clones, roughly 80% seen once. Blood samples were obtained at baseline, cycle 4 day 1, and cycle 7 day 1. V was pared by 5 bases and J by 13 bases, with 14 bases between. The CDR3 extends over 12 amino acids. Per germline, CDR1 LNHDA and CDR2 SQIVND (reference sequence). The data are from a study of OX40 agonist ivuxolimab in advanced cancers. The sequence was obtained from an adult with an advanced solid tumor such as melanoma, head and neck, liver or kidney cancer. This specimen was CD4+ or CD8+ T cells sorted from blood, taken in a trial of the OX40 agonist ivuxolimab. The rearrangement uses TRBV19 and TRBJ2-2; D uncertain. DNA for the CDR3: TGTGCCAGTAGTCCTCGGCAGGAGTGGCTGTTTTTT. Its protein is CASSPRQEWLFF.